The next 20 T cell receptor beta chains were all read from a single sample in a study of blood T cell repertoires in COVID-19. Generated by immunoSEQ multiplex PCR, the TCRdb table keeps only in-frame clones and is missing some. Of about 34,000 clones listed, about nine tenths were seen once; the top ten hold 5.5%. The sequenced material came from peripheral blood. The receptors shown here come from a woman of 80 years or more with acute or convalescent COVID-19.

This clone has just a few counts. This chain joins TRBV28 and TRBJ2-2; TRBD1 might be the D (6 bases). Germline V gives CDR1 MDHEN, CDR2 SYDVKM. The CDR3 sequence is 16 residues long. The V gene lost 5 bases and the J gene lost 3 bases, with 16 bases spanning the gap. CDR3 bases: TGTGCCAGCAGTCTGCTAGACAGGCTGGACACCGGGGAGCTGTTTTTT. Protein product: CASSLLDRLDTGELFF.

The DNA for the CDR3 is TGTGCCACCCAGACCGGGACAGGGTACGATGGCTACACCTTC. Its protein product is CATQTGTGYDGYTF. The chain has TRBV6-5 and TRBJ1-2, with 9 bases lining up with TRBD1. The V gene end was trimmed by 10 bases and the J gene end by 6 bases; junction bases not matched to a gene: 12. The CDR3 is 14 amino acids. Germline-derived CDR1 and CDR2 are MNHEY and SVGAGI.

This chain joins TRBV5-4 and TRBJ2-7; TRBD2 matches at 13 bases. The trim removed 4 bases at V and 4 bases at J, leaving 8 bases unmatched. The V gene's germline CDR1 is SGHNT and CDR2 YYREEE (reference sequence). This CDR3 region has 16 residues. The CDR3 protein is CASSLRTSGGLYEQYF. The CDR3 DNA follows: TGTGCCAGCAGCCTTAGGACTAGCGGGGGTTTATACGAGCAGTACTTC.

The chain uses TRBV21-1 and TRBJ1-3; the table gives TRBD1 as D, unverified against the DNA. TRBV21-1 is given as a pseudogene. The CDR3 is 18 residues long. The CDR3 DNA follows: TGTGCCAGCAGCAAGGACAGTGTCCGAAGGCTTACTGGAAACACCATATATTTT. Its protein product is CASSKDSVRRLTGNTIYF.

This clone occurred a few times. The chain is built from TRBV6-5 and TRBJ2-3, with a possible D match to TRBD2 (7 bases). CDR1 is MNHEY, CDR2 SVGAGI, per germline. Trimming removed 5 bases at V and 4 bases at J, with 13 bases between. The CDR3 is made up of 14 amino acids. The CDR3 sequence: CASSISGGPDTQYF. As DNA, the CDR3 is TGTGCCAGCAGTATCTCGGGGGGCCCAGATACGCAGTATTTT.

The genes are TRBV3-1 (or the pseudogene TRBV3-2) and TRBJ2-2; D is unresolved. The CDR3 extends over 12 amino acids. V dropped 1 base and J dropped 9 bases, with 6 bases sitting between them. From germline, CDR1 is LGHDT and CDR2 YNNKEL (reference sequence). The CDR3 protein is CASSQAFRELFF. The CDR3 DNA reads TGTGCCAGCAGCCAAGCGTTCCGGGAGCTGTTTTTT.

The table lists this clone with a few counts. This sequence joins TRBV11-2 and TRBJ1-3, with TRBD1 identical over 7 bases. The V and J ends lost 4 bases and 4 bases, in that order; junction bases with no gene match: 4. The CDR3 is made up of 14 amino acids. Germline V gene lookup returns CDR1 SGHAT and CDR2 FQNNGV. CDR3 residues: CASSYDRDGNTIYF. The CDR3 region has the DNA TGTGCCAGCAGCTATGACAGGGACGGAAACACCATATATTTT. Variable domain in full (rest from reference TRBV11-2 and TRBJ1-3): EAGVAQSPRYKIIEKRQSVAFWCNPISGHATLYWYQQILGQGPKLLIQFQNNGVVDDSQLPKDRFSAERLKGVDSTLKIQPAKLEDSAVYLCASSYDRDGNTIYFGEGSWLTVV.

The V gene is TRBV2, the J gene TRBJ1-2; D is unresolved. This CDR3 has 13 amino acids. V was trimmed by 10 bases and J by 7 bases, leaving 19 bases between them. Germline V gene data show CDR1 as SNHLY and CDR2 as FYNNEI. The chain's CDR3 is CANRRVSDGGYTF. The CDR3 region has the DNA TGTGCCAATAGACGGGTTTCAGATGGTGGCTACACCTTC. The whole variable domain, filled in from reference TRBV2 and TRBJ1-2, reads EPEVTQTPSHQVTQMGQEVILRCVPISNHLYFYWYRQILGQKVEFLVSFYNNEISEKSEIFDDQFSVERPDGSNFTLKIRSTKLEDSAMYFCANRRVSDGGYTFGSGTRLTVV.

The chain carries TRBV9 and TRBJ1-1, with D unresolved. The CDR3 covers 14 residues. The ends were cut back, 0 bases at V and 5 bases at J, with 11 bases in the middle. Germline CDR1 SGDLS, CDR2 YYNGEE. CDR3 nucleotides: TGTGCCAGCAGCGTAGAAGCTCTAATGACTGAAGCTTTCTTT. Translating it yields CASSVEALMTEAFF.

V usage is TRBV20-1 and J usage is TRBJ1-2; 7 nucleotides line up with TRBD1. Per germline, CDR1 DFQATT and CDR2 SNEGSKA (reference sequence). V dropped 6 bases and J dropped 5; count of bases not matched to a gene: 3. The CDR3 runs to 11 residues. CDR3 nucleotide sequence: TGCAGTGCCGGGACAGCGTATGGCTACACCTTC. Protein: CSAGTAYGYTF.

V and J are TRBV29-1 and TRBJ2-5; D perhaps matches TRBD1 (6 bases). The V gene's germline CDR1 is SQVTM and CDR2 ANQGSEA. This CDR3 is 12 amino acids long. The V gene lost 6 bases and the J gene lost 2 bases, with 10 bases spanning the gap. The CDR3 is CSVGTGQETQYF. The CDR3 DNA is TGCAGCGTCGGTACAGGGCAAGAGACCCAGTACTTC.

V is TRBV6-5 and J is TRBJ1-2, with 9 bases identical to TRBD1. The CDR3 consists of 13 residues. CDR1 and CDR2 from the germline V gene are MNHEY and SVGAGI. V lost 8 bases, J lost 0 bases, and 1 base stayed unmatched. In nucleotides, the CDR3 is TGTGCCAGCTGGGACAGGGCTAACTATGGCTACACCTTC. As protein: CASWDRANYGYTF.

The V gene is TRBV7-3, the J gene TRBJ2-3; 14 positions agree with TRBD2. Trimming took 4 bases from V and 0 from J; bases not matched to a gene: 6. The CDR3 is 18 amino acids. CDR1 is SGHTA and CDR2 is FQGTGA in the germline V gene. CDR3 region: CASSSGLAGAASTDTQYF. CDR3 DNA sequence: TGTGCCAGCAGCTCGGGACTAGCGGGGGCCGCGAGCACAGATACGCAGTATTTT.

The rearrangement links TRBV5-1 to TRBJ2-5, with D perhaps TRBD2 (6 bases). The CDR3 totals 14 residues. V dropped 5 bases and J dropped 2 bases, with 13 bases sitting between them. Looked up from germline, CDR1 is SGHRS and CDR2 is YFSETQ. The CDR3 DNA follows: TGCGCCAGCAGGAGGGGCGGGGCACAAGAGACCCAGTACTTC. It yields the protein CASRRGGAQETQYF.

V usage is TRBV9 and J usage is TRBJ1-1; D gene uncertain. From germline, CDR1 is SGDLS and CDR2 YYNGEE. V lost 0 bases, J lost 0 bases, and 6 bases lay in between. This CDR3 is built from 14 residues. The CDR3 region has the DNA TGTGCCAGCAGCGTAGGGAGATTGAACACTGAAGCTTTCTTT. This encodes CASSVGRLNTEAFF.

The chain carries TRBV19 and TRBJ1-4; 8 positions agree with TRBD1. V lost 4 bases, J lost 6 bases, and 1 base stayed unmatched. Germline CDR1 and CDR2: LNHDA and SQIVND (reference sequence). CDR3 size: 13 residues. CDR3 loop: CASSKDRDEKLFF. CDR3 in DNA: TGTGCCAGTAGTAAGGACAGGGATGAAAAACTGTTTTTT.

The rearrangement joins TRBV4-3 to TRBJ2-7, with a possible D match to TRBD2 (6 bases). The V gene lost 0 bases and the J gene lost 5 bases, with 20 bases spanning the gap. Per germline, CDR1 LGHNA and CDR2 YSLEER. The CDR3 spans 17 residues. The CDR3 sequence is CASSQDGPGVGGDEQYF. In DNA, the CDR3 is TGCGCCAGCAGCCAAGATGGGCCCGGGGTTGGAGGGGACGAGCAGTACTTC.

This chain connects TRBV27 to TRBJ1-4, with 8 bases aligning to TRBD1. V was pared by 2 bases and J by 3 bases, with 8 bases of the junction left unmatched. The CDR3 is 17 amino acids. Germline loops: CDR1 MNHEY, CDR2 SMNVEV (reference sequence). CDR3 sequence: CASSLRGQGRANEKLFF. The CDR3 DNA sequence: TGTGCCAGCAGTTTACGTGGACAGGGAAGGGCTAATGAAAAACTGTTTTTT. The whole variable domain, filled in from reference TRBV27 and TRBJ1-4, reads EAQVTQNPRYLITVTGKKLTVTCSQNMNHEYMSWYRQDPGLGLRQIYYSMNVEVTDKGDVPEGYKVSRKEKRNFPLILESPSPNQTSLYFCASSLRGQGRANEKLFFGSGTQLSVL.

This chain connects TRBV19 to TRBJ2-1; D gene unclear. Germline V lookup: CDR1 LNHDA, CDR2 SQIVND (reference sequence). Deletions cut 5 bases from V and 2 bases from J, with 16 bases between. The CDR3 runs to 16 residues. CDR3 amino acids: CASSPHGLNTYNEQFF. The CDR3 region has the DNA TGTGCCAGTAGTCCCCACGGGTTAAACACCTACAATGAGCAGTTCTTC.

The rearrangement joins TRBV3-1 (or the pseudogene TRBV3-2) to TRBJ1-3; D remains ambiguous. Germline CDR1 LGHDT, CDR2 YNNKEL (reference sequence). The CDR3 is 17 amino acids. V lost 3 bases, J lost 0 bases, and 15 bases lay in between. CDR3 protein: CASSQRDFSSSGNTIYF. The DNA for the CDR3 is TGTGCCAGCAGCCAGAGGGATTTCTCCAGCTCTGGAAACACCATATATTTT.